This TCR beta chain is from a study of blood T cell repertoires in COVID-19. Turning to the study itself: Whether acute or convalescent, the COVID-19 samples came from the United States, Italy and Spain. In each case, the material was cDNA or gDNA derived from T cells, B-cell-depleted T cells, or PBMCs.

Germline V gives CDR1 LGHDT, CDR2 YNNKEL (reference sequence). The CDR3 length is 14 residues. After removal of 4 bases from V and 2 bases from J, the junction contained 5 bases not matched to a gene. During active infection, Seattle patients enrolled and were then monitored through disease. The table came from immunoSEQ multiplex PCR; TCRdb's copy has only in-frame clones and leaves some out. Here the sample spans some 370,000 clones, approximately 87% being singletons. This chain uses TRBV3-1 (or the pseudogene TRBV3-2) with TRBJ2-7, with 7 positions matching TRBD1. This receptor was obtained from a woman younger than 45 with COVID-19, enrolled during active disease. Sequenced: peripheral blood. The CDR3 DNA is TGTGCCAGCAGCCGCCGACAGGGTCCCTACGAGCAGTACTTC. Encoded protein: CASSRRQGPYEQYF.